The 26 T cell receptor beta chains listed next were all sequenced from one sample in a study of CD8 T cells in ankylosing spondylitis (dated by TCRdb to 2016 to 2017). Overall study results and their limits: Blood from ankylosing spondylitis patients appeared to be characterized by a TCR beta motif composed of about eight highly homologous amino acid variants.

Libraries were prepared through 5' RACE. The run used an Illumina HiSeq 2500. TCRdb reprocessed the public reads (quality trimming at Q25 with fastp, clone calling with MiXCR) and kept in-frame beta chains. Every distinct CDR3 protein forms one entry, paired with its most common genes and DNA. The sample includes more than 500,000 distinct CDR3 sequences, with 5.3% observed a single time. The ten top clones hold around 3.4% of the sample. These receptors' antigens are unknown. The specimen sequenced was blood, either unsorted or a sorted T cell fraction (not recorded which). Receptor source: a male donor with ankylosing spondylitis.

This clonotype was detected many times. J is TRBJ2-5 and V is TRBV29-1; 7 positions agree with TRBD1. V shed 4 bases, J shed 1 base, and the junction held 6 bases outside the gene matches. The CDR3 length is 14 residues. Germline values: CDR1 SQVTM, CDR2 ANQGSEA. The CDR3 sequence: CSVGWDSSQETQYF. The CDR3 bases are TGCAGCGTTGGGTGGGACAGCTCCCAAGAGACCCAGTACTTC.

On this clonotype itself: A much larger clone lies a single base off, so this may be a read error. The genes are TRBV5-1 and TRBJ2-2; D is possibly TRBD1 or TRBD2 (5 bases each). This CDR3 contains 14 residues. Looked up from germline, CDR1 is SGHRS and CDR2 is YFSETQ. The CDR3 loop reads CASSLRGFTGDLFF. CDR3 coding DNA: TGCGCCAGCAGCTTACGAGGGTTCACCGGGGACCTGTTTTTT.

The chain joins TRBV12-3 or TRBV12-4 to TRBJ1-1; D ambiguous. With 6 bases removed from V and 5 bases from J, the gap between germline ends came to 13 bases. The CDR3 length is 13 residues. This CDR3 reads CASSRNSETEAFF. CDR3 DNA: TGTGCCAGCAGCCGGAATTCGGAAACTGAAGCTTTCTTT.

This clonotype has a count of ten or more. This chain links TRBV7-9 with TRBJ2-3, with TRBD2 matching 14 bases. This CDR3 comprises 16 residues. Trimming took 6 bases from V and 10 from J; bases not matched to a gene: 12. Germline lookup yields CDR1 SEHNR and CDR2 FQNEAQ (reference sequence). The CDR3 DNA sequence: TGTGCCAGCAGTCAAGGAGATCGACTAGCGGGGGGGCCGCAGTATTTT. Protein: CASSQGDRLAGGPQYF.

The table lists this clonotype with many counts. The gene calls are TRBV24-1 and TRBJ2-3; TRBD1 agrees at 10 bases. J gave up 5 bases and V 2 bases, and 9 bases lay outside the gene matches. CDR3 size: 17 residues. Per the germline V gene, CDR1 is KGHDR and CDR2 is SFDVKD. The CDR3 coding sequence is TGTGCCACCAGTGATTCTTTCCGACAGGGGGCTGGAGATACGCAGTATTTT. Translating gives CATSDSFRQGAGDTQYF.

Turning to this clonotype: Possible read error: a much larger clone is one base away. V and J are TRBV5-1 and TRBJ1-1; D is undetermined. The CDR3 totals 15 residues. The germline V and J ends were trimmed by 4 bases and 0 bases, with 13 bases remaining between them. Germline CDR1 reads SGHRS; CDR2 reads YFSETQ. The CDR3, as DNA: TGCGCCAGCAGCCTCCTGGAAGGAGTGAACACTGAAGCTTTCTTT. It encodes CASSLLEGVNTEAFF. Combining the CDR3 with reference TRBV5-1 and TRBJ1-1 gives the whole variable domain KAGVTQTPRYLIKTRGQQVTLSCSPISGHRSVSWYQQTPGQGLQFLFEYFSETQRNKGNFPGRFSGRQFSNSRSEMNVSTLELGDSALYLCASSLLEGVNTEAFFGQGTRLTVV.

In this sample, this clonotype turned up many times. The V gene is TRBV7-9, the J gene TRBJ2-7; TRBD2 might be the D (5 bases). The CDR3 has 15 amino acids. Germline values: CDR1 SEHNR, CDR2 FQNEAQ (reference sequence). V lost 2 bases, J lost 2 bases, and 13 bases lay in between. CDR3 protein: CASSLRLAPTYEQYF. The DNA of the CDR3 is TGTGCCAGCAGCTTACGCCTAGCACCAACCTACGAGCAGTACTTC.

This clonotype came up many times. The chain carries TRBV15 and TRBJ1-2; 9 bases are shared with TRBD1. Germline CDR1 and CDR2: LNHNV and YYDKDF (reference sequence). The CDR3 sequence is 17 residues long. The junction had 11 bases not matched to a gene; V was cut back by 2 bases and J by 4 bases. The CDR3 region has the DNA TGTGCCACCAGCAGATACGGGACAGGGATCGAGTCCTATGGCTACACCTTC. Translation gives CATSRYGTGIESYGYTF.

This clonotype was picked up many times. This chain links TRBV6-5 with TRBJ2-1; D unclear. The germline V gene encodes CDR1 MNHEY and CDR2 SVGAGI. CDR3 length: 14 residues. V lost 0 bases to trimming and J lost 6 bases, with 9 bases between them. The CDR3 sequence: CASSYSAVRNEQFF. In DNA form, the CDR3 reads TGTGCCAGCAGTTACTCAGCAGTCCGCAATGAGCAGTTCTTC.

Ten or more counts support this clonotype. V and J are TRBV20-1 and TRBJ1-5; the D gene is possibly TRBD1 (5 bases). Germline CDR1 reads DFQATT; CDR2 reads SNEGSKA (reference sequence). With 6 bases removed from V and 5 bases from J, the gap between germline ends came to 11 bases. The CDR3 is made up of 12 amino acids. This CDR3 is CSAPGNYQPQHF. The CDR3, as DNA: TGCAGTGCCCCAGGGAACTATCAGCCCCAGCATTTT.

This clonotype has ten or more counts. CDR3 in amino acids: CASSLRGTGASYEQYF. The DNA of the CDR3 is TGTGCCAGCAGTTTACGTGGGACAGGTGCCTCCTACGAGCAGTACTTC. The J gene is TRBJ2-7, the V gene TRBV27; 8 bases match TRBD1. Germline V gene data show CDR1 as MNHEY and CDR2 as SMNVEV (reference sequence). This CDR3 is 16 amino acids long. V dropped 2 bases and J dropped 0; count of bases not matched to a gene: 6.

This clonotype was found a few times. The V call is TRBV7-2, the J call TRBJ2-7; D is uncertain. Trimming pared 1 base from V and 7 bases from J, leaving 11 bases between. The CDR3 runs to 13 residues. Per germline, CDR1 SGHTA and CDR2 FQGNSA. The CDR3 bases are TGTGCCAGCAGCTTAGAGGTCGGGCGAGAGCAGTACTTC. It specifies CASSLEVGREQYF.

This clonotype was observed many times. The V and J genes are TRBV10-3 and TRBJ2-5; D remains unclear. The germline gives CDR1 ENHRY, CDR2 SYGVKD. This CDR3 comprises 14 residues. The V gene lost 3 bases and the J gene lost 1 base, with 9 bases spanning the gap. In DNA, the CDR3 is TGTGCCATCAGTGACACGTACGGCCAAGAGACCCAGTACTTC. It yields the protein CAISDTYGQETQYF.

Ten or more counts support this clonotype. This chain uses TRBV20-1 with TRBJ2-1; 12 nucleotides align to TRBD2. The CDR3 is 15 amino acids. Unmatched junction bases numbered 6, after V lost 3 bases and J lost 6 bases. CDR1 is DFQATT, CDR2 SNEGSKA, per germline (reference sequence). The DNA of the CDR3 is TGCAGTGCTAGTGCTAGCGGGAGGGCCCTCAATGAGCAGTTCTTC. Translated: CSASASGRALNEQFF.

This clonotype appeared many times. The chain couples TRBV20-1 to TRBJ1-5, with a weak D call TRBD1 (5 bases). The CDR3 runs 13 residues. Trimming cost V 6 bases and J 5 bases, with 14 bases left between them. Germline lookup yields CDR1 DFQATT and CDR2 SNEGSKA (reference sequence). CDR3 sequence: CSAKRDLDQPQHF. In DNA, the CDR3 is TGCAGTGCCAAAAGGGACTTGGATCAGCCCCAGCATTTT.

This clonotype showed up many times. This chain links TRBV4-2 with TRBJ2-2, with D perhaps matching TRBD1 (6 bases). There are 16 residues in the CDR3. Per the germline V gene, CDR1 is LGHNA and CDR2 is YNFKEQ. Trimming took off 4 bases at V and 6 bases at J, with 18 bases between the two ends. The CDR3: CASSLSPRGGAGELFF. The DNA for the CDR3 is TGTGCCAGCAGCCTCTCTCCCAGGGGCGGAGCCGGGGAGCTGTTTTTT.

The sample holds a few counts of this clonotype. The V gene is TRBV4-2, the J gene TRBJ2-7; TRBD1 matches 10 bases. CDR3 size: 17 residues. Germline CDR1 and CDR2: LGHNA and YNFKEQ. The trim removed 1 base at V and 4 bases at J, leaving 10 bases unmatched. The CDR3 bases are TGTGCCAGCAGCCAAGTGGCGGGGACAGGGGTTGAATACGAGCAGTACTTC. It translates to CASSQVAGTGVEYEQYF.

This clonotype was counted at least ten times. The chain recombines TRBV28 with TRBJ1-3, with D hard to call. Germline V lookup: CDR1 MDHEN, CDR2 SYDVKM. V dropped 5 bases and J dropped 4 bases, with 9 bases sitting between them. The CDR3 totals 13 residues. The CDR3 nucleotides are TGTGCCAGCAGTCCACCACAGGGAAACACCATATATTTT. As protein: CASSPPQGNTIYF.

This clonotype was found many times. J is TRBJ2-1 and V is TRBV7-9, with TRBD2 identical over 8 bases. The length of the CDR3 is 17 residues. V gave up 3 bases and J gave up 2 bases; unmatched junction bases: 9. Looked up from germline, CDR1 is SEHNR and CDR2 is FQNEAQ (reference sequence). Written as DNA, the CDR3 is TGTGCCAGCAGCTTGGAAAGCGGGAGATGGACCTACAATGAGCAGTTCTTC. Its protein product is CASSLESGRWTYNEQFF. Combining the CDR3 with reference TRBV7-9 and TRBJ2-1 gives the whole variable domain DTGVSQNPRHKITKRGQNVTFRCDPISEHNRLYWYRQTLGQGPEFLTYFQNEAQLEKSRLLSDRFSAERPKGSFSTLEIQRTEQGDSAMYLCASSLESGRWTYNEQFFGPGTRLTVL.

This clonotype has at least ten counts. In DNA, the CDR3 is TGCGCCAGCAGCTTCGGGGGAGGAGGGGTCACTGAAGCTTTCTTT. It translates to CASSFGGGGVTEAFF. The chain recombines TRBV5-1 with TRBJ1-1; possibly TRBD1 for D (5 bases). The CDR3 runs 15 residues. Germline V gives CDR1 SGHRS, CDR2 YFSETQ. Trimming took off 2 bases at V and 4 bases at J, with 15 bases between the two ends. Based on the CDR3 plus reference TRBV5-1 and TRBJ1-1, the full variable domain is KAGVTQTPRYLIKTRGQQVTLSCSPISGHRSVSWYQQTPGQGLQFLFEYFSETQRNKGNFPGRFSGRQFSNSRSEMNVSTLELGDSALYLCASSFGGGGVTEAFFGQGTRLTVV.

J is TRBJ1-2 and V is TRBV4-2, with D perhaps TRBD1 (6 bases). This CDR3 contains 16 residues. V lost 0 bases and J 4 bases, leaving 15 bases between the germline ends. The germline V gene encodes CDR1 LGHNA and CDR2 YNFKEQ. CDR3 loop: CASSQDWGRTAYGYTF. The DNA for the CDR3 is TGTGCCAGCAGCCAAGATTGGGGCAGGACAGCCTATGGCTACACCTTC.

For this clonotype: A much larger clone sits a single nucleotide away, making a read error possible. The rearrangement joins TRBV11-2 to TRBJ2-3; D gene unclear. Germline V CDR1 and CDR2: SGHAT, FQNNGV. This CDR3 region has 16 residues. V lost 5 bases and J lost 2, with 17 bases in between. The DNA of the CDR3 is TGTGCCAGCAGCCCTAGGTTGGACCTACTCACAGATACGCAGTATTTT. Its protein product is CASSPRLDLLTDTQYF.

The sample holds many counts of this clonotype. The chain carries TRBV7-2 and TRBJ2-3; no definite D call. From germline, CDR1 is SGHTA and CDR2 FQGNSA. CDR3 length: 13 amino acids. V was pared by 8 bases and J by 6 bases, with 15 bases between. The CDR3 sequence: CASVRWARDTQYF. CDR3 bases: TGTGCCAGCGTCCGTTGGGCTCGGGATACGCAGTATTTT.

The gene calls are TRBV20-1 and TRBJ2-7; TRBD2 agrees at 8 bases. CDR3 length: 13 residues. Germline V gene sequence: CDR1 DFQATT, CDR2 SNEGSKA (reference sequence). Trimming removed 6 bases from V and 7 bases from J; junction bases left unmatched: 11. The CDR3 spells CSADRSGSREQYF. DNA for the CDR3: TGCAGTGCCGACCGCAGCGGGAGTCGGGAGCAGTACTTC.

This clonotype was picked up many times. V is TRBV29-1 and J is TRBJ1-1; 10 bases map to TRBD1. V dropped 8 bases and J dropped 3; count of bases not matched to a gene: 6. In germline, CDR1 is SQVTM, CDR2 ANQGSEA. The CDR3 runs 13 residues. CDR3 nucleotide sequence: TGCAGCTCGCGACAGGGGGCGGACACTGAAGCTTTCTTT. Translation: CSSRQGADTEAFF.

The chain has TRBV29-1 and TRBJ2-4; the D call may be TRBD1 or TRBD2 (5 bases each). CDR1 SQVTM and CDR2 ANQGSEA come from the germline V gene. V was pared by 6 bases and J by 5 bases, with 11 bases between. This CDR3 has 12 amino acids. CDR3 residues: CSVVRDQNIQYF. CDR3 DNA: TGCAGCGTCGTCCGGGACCAAAACATTCAGTACTTC.